Here is one T cell receptor beta chain with its context. CDR1 SNHLY and CDR2 FYNNEI come from the germline V gene. V dropped 7 bases and J dropped 5 bases, with 17 bases sitting between them. The CDR3 length is 14 residues. The entry originates in a study of control samples from healthy donors and cancer patients. TCRdb keeps only in-frame clones here, not all; method: immunoSEQ multiplex PCR. Here the sample spans 100,000 to 150,000 clones, roughly 90% being singletons. This clonotype was sampled from a man aged 45-65 years in good health. The chain couples TRBV2 to TRBJ1-2; D is uncertain. The sample comprised blood. CDR3: CASTGTMDGYGYTF. The DNA for the CDR3 is TGTGCCAGCACTGGAACCATGGACGGGTATGGCTACACCTTC. Filled out from reference TRBV2 and TRBJ1-2, the complete variable domain reads EPEVTQTPSHQVTQMGQEVILRCVPISNHLYFYWYRQILGQKVEFLVSFYNNEISEKSEIFDDQFSVERPDGSNFTLKIRSTKLEDSAMYFCASTGTMDGYGYTFGSGTRLTVV.